The 32 T cell receptor beta chains below come from one sample, sequenced in a study of cytomegalovirus exposure and HLA in healthy donors. The PCR contained 60 Vbeta and 13 Jbeta primers. This table comes from immunoSEQ multiplex PCR, and its TCRdb copy is limited to in-frame clones, with some not included. Seen here are 120,000 to 150,000 clones, just under 75% observed once, and the top ten hold 1.6%. The sequenced material came from PBMCs. These receptors originate from a woman between 18 and 29 years old in good health and CMV-seronegative.

This clone was counted a single time. The gene calls are TRBV4-3 and TRBJ2-3; the match to TRBD2 covers 8 bases. Germline CDR1 and CDR2: LGHNA and YSLEER. Unmatched junction bases numbered 13, after V lost 8 bases and J lost 3 bases. CDR3 size: 16 residues. CDR3 sequence reads: CASSRRLAPSTDTQYF. The CDR3 DNA sequence: TGCGCCAGCTCAAGACGACTAGCGCCGTCGACAGATACGCAGTATTTT.

This sequence joins TRBV5-1 and TRBJ2-7; no clear D gene. CDR3 length: 14 amino acids. The V end lost 7 bases, the J end lost 0 bases, and 14 bases lay between the germline ends. CDR1 is SGHRS and CDR2 is YFSETQ in the germline V gene. As DNA, the CDR3 is TGCGCCAGCCGACCGAGCGAGAGCTCCTACGAGCAGTACTTC. Its translation: CASRPSESSYEQYF.

This clone was seen a few times. The rearrangement joins TRBV4-3 to TRBJ1-1, with D possibly matching TRBD1 (6 bases). Trimming stripped 1 base from V and 1 base from J, with 16 bases between. This CDR3 has 17 residues. Germline CDR1 and CDR2: LGHNA and YSLEER. The CDR3 region is CASSQGLHRAGNTEAFF. The CDR3 nucleotides are TGCGCCAGCAGCCAAGGGCTGCACAGGGCCGGGAACACTGAAGCTTTCTTT.

The rearrangement uses TRBV5-1 and TRBJ1-4; TRBD1 agrees at 7 bases. This CDR3 has 14 amino acids. Looked up from germline, CDR1 is SGHRS and CDR2 is YFSETQ. V was pared by 4 bases and J by 8 bases, with 8 bases of the junction left unmatched. CDR3: CASSLGQPEEKLFF. In DNA, the CDR3 is TGCGCCAGCAGCCTGGGACAGCCTGAGGAAAAACTGTTTTTT.

A remark on this clone: The junction differs from germline at one of its ends, possibly a read error. This chain links TRBV5-1 with TRBJ2-6, with D maybe TRBD1 (5 bases). Per germline, CDR1 SGHRS and CDR2 YFSETQ. The CDR3 is 16 amino acids. CDR3 sequence reads: CASSLGQGSGANGLTF. The CDR3 region has the DNA TGCGCCAGCAGCTTGGGGCAGGGATCTGGGGCCAACGGCCTGACTTTC. The full variable domain, its missing parts supplied by reference TRBV5-1 and TRBJ2-6, is KAGVTQTPRYLIKTRGQQVTLSCSPISGHRSVSWYQQTPGQGLQFLFEYFSETQRNKGNFPGRFSGRQFSNSRSEMNVSTLELGDSALYLCASSLGQGSGANGLTFGAGSRLTVL.

The J gene is TRBJ2-6, the V gene TRBV2; unclear D gene. V was shortened by 6 bases and J by 2 bases, with 8 bases between the two germline ends. In germline, CDR1 is SNHLY, CDR2 FYNNEI. The CDR3 totals 14 residues. The DNA of the CDR3 is TGTGCCAGCAGGGTCGCGACTGGGGCCAACGTCCTGACTTTC. Its translation: CASRVATGANVLTF.

This chain joins TRBV5-6 and TRBJ1-5; D is possibly TRBD1 (6 bases). Germline CDR1 SGHDT, CDR2 YYEEEE. Trimming removed 0 bases from V and 5 bases from J, with 9 bases in between. This CDR3 is 14 amino acids long. The CDR3 region is CASSLATGDQPQHF. The CDR3, as DNA: TGTGCCAGCAGCTTGGCGACAGGAGATCAGCCCCAGCATTTT.

The chain uses TRBV11-2 and TRBJ1-6; TRBD1 is a possible D gene (5 bases). V lost 3 bases and J 15 bases, leaving 12 bases between the germline ends. Germline CDR1 reads SGHAT; CDR2 reads FQNNGV. The CDR3 is made up of 12 amino acids. CDR3 sequence reads: CASSFQGSGLHF. As DNA, the CDR3 is TGTGCCAGCAGCTTCCAGGGTTCGGGCCTCCACTTT.

V usage is TRBV27 and J usage is TRBJ1-2, with D perhaps TRBD1 (5 bases). CDR1 and CDR2 from the germline V gene are MNHEY and SMNVEV (reference sequence). The germline V and J ends were trimmed by 2 bases and 10 bases, with 20 bases remaining between them. The CDR3 spans 15 residues. Here the CDR3 reads CASSLSPGGKSDYTF. CDR3 nucleotide sequence: TGTGCCAGCAGTTTAAGCCCCGGGGGTAAGAGTGACTACACCTTC.

The chain recombines TRBV4-3 with TRBJ1-4; D is ambiguous. V lost 0 bases, J lost 0 bases, and 11 bases lay in between. This CDR3 has 17 amino acids. Germline V lookup: CDR1 LGHNA, CDR2 YSLEER. Here the CDR3 reads CASSQDPSTATNEKLFF. In nucleotides, the CDR3 is TGCGCCAGCAGCCAAGATCCATCCACAGCAACTAATGAAAAACTGTTTTTT.

The genes are TRBV7-2 and TRBJ1-3; D not certain. CDR1 is SGHTA, CDR2 FQGNSA, per germline. There are 13 residues in the CDR3. Trimming stripped 3 bases from V and 4 bases from J, with 7 bases between. The CDR3 loop is CASSFSQGNTIYF. DNA for the CDR3: TGTGCCAGCAGCTTTTCACAGGGAAACACCATATATTTT.

This chain joins TRBV2 and TRBJ2-5; no clear D. Deletions cut 8 bases from V and 4 bases from J, with 8 bases between. The CDR3 is 11 residues long. Germline values: CDR1 SNHLY, CDR2 FYNNEI. CDR3 protein: CASGPRETQYF. The CDR3 DNA is TGTGCCAGCGGGCCGCGAGAGACCCAGTACTTC.

Details on this clone: Other DNA sequences of this sample code for an identical CDR3. The chain joins TRBV4-3 to TRBJ2-2; D is ambiguous. The CDR3 sequence is 13 residues long. From germline, CDR1 is LGHNA and CDR2 YSLEER. Trimming took off 0 bases at V and 6 bases at J, with 5 bases between the two ends. CDR3 protein: CASSQDRAGELFF. CDR3 sequence (DNA): TGCGCCAGCAGCCAAGATCGTGCCGGGGAGCTGTTTTTT.

The table lists this clone with a few counts. The chain joins TRBV10-3 to TRBJ2-4, with TRBD1 as a possible D gene (7 bases). The germline V gene encodes CDR1 ENHRY and CDR2 SYGVKD. The CDR3 covers 14 residues. V shed 4 bases and J shed 4 bases, with 11 bases lying between them. The CDR3 DNA reads TGTGCCATCAGTGGCGGGACAGTAAAAAACATTCAGTACTTC. As protein: CAISGGTVKNIQYF.

The chain employs TRBV6-1 and TRBJ1-3; 8 bases align to TRBD1. Germline V gene data show CDR1 as MNHNS and CDR2 as SASEGT. The CDR3 is made up of 15 amino acids. The J segment lost 0 bases and the V segment lost 5 bases, leaving 3 bases of the junction unmatched. DNA for the CDR3: TGTGCCAGCAGTCGACAGGGGACCTCTGGAAACACCATATATTTT. It specifies CASSRQGTSGNTIYF.

This clone was seen more than once but under ten times. This chain uses TRBV7-2 with TRBJ2-1; D call uncertain. The CDR3 sequence is 16 residues long. The V gene lost 4 bases and the J gene lost 0 bases, with 13 bases spanning the gap. The germline gives CDR1 SGHTA, CDR2 FQGNSA. The CDR3 nucleotides read TGTGCCAGCAGCTCATTTACGCGGAGCTCCTACAATGAGCAGTTCTTC. This gives the protein CASSSFTRSSYNEQFF.

The chain couples TRBV7-2 to TRBJ2-2, with 10 bases that match TRBD2. CDR3 length: 16 residues. Germline trimming cut 4 bases from V and 7 bases from J; bases unmatched to any gene: 9. Germline-derived CDR1 and CDR2 are SGHTA and FQGNSA. DNA of the CDR3: TGTGCCAGCAGCTCCGCTAGCGGGAGATTGGGCGGGGAGCTGTTTTTT. Translation gives CASSSASGRLGGELFF.

The chain recombines TRBV7-7 with TRBJ1-1; D perhaps matches TRBD1 (6 bases). Germline lookup yields CDR1 SSHAT and CDR2 FNYEAQ (reference sequence). The CDR3 spans 17 residues. Trimming shortened V by 0 bases and J by 1 base, and 15 bases separated the two germline ends. CDR3 DNA sequence: TGTGCCAGCAGCTTAGCGCGGGGGGGGGCCCCGAACACTGAAGCTTTCTTT. Translated, it gives CASSLARGGAPNTEAFF.

This clone is a singleton in its sample. The rearrangement joins TRBV7-9 to TRBJ1-1; 7 nucleotides align to TRBD1. After removal of 5 bases from V and 3 bases from J, the junction contained 12 bases not matched to a gene. Germline V CDR1 and CDR2: SEHNR, FQNEAQ (reference sequence). The CDR3 has 16 residues. CDR3 nucleotides: TGTGCCAGCAGCGCGCTATACAAGGGGGCTGACACTGAAGCTTTCTTT. Amino acids: CASSALYKGADTEAFF.

V gene TRBV6-1 combines with J gene TRBJ1-2; 7 positions match TRBD1. The CDR3 totals 15 residues. V shed 6 bases and J 2 bases; nucleotides not matched to a gene: 9. CDR1 is MNHNS and CDR2 is SASEGT in the germline V gene. For the CDR3, the DNA is TGTGCCAGCAGCTCATACCTGACAGGGAACTATGGCTACACCTTC. Residues: CASSSYLTGNYGYTF.

In this sample, this clone turned up a few times. The chain has TRBV2 and TRBJ1-2; the D gene is possibly TRBD1 (5 bases). Trimming stripped 6 bases from V and 8 bases from J, with 13 bases between. CDR1 and CDR2 (germline): SNHLY, FYNNEI. CDR3 length equals 12 residues. DNA for the CDR3: TGTGCCAGCAGAAACAGGCTCTGGGGCTACACCTTC. Translation gives CASRNRLWGYTF.

This chain uses TRBV4-1 with TRBJ2-2, with D possibly matching TRBD1 (5 bases). CDR3 length: 16 residues. In germline, CDR1 is MGHRA, CDR2 YSYEKL. V gave up 0 bases and J gave up 4 bases, with 12 bases separating them. CDR3 sequence: CASSQDARVFTGELFF. CDR3 coding DNA: TGCGCCAGCAGCCAAGATGCCAGGGTGTTCACCGGGGAGCTGTTTTTT.

This clone was seen a few times. CDR3 bases: TGCAGCGTTGAAGTGCTAGCGACTCACAATGAGCAGTTCTTC. Its protein product is CSVEVLATHNEQFF. The chain employs TRBV29-1 and TRBJ2-1, with a weak D call TRBD2 (6 bases). The CDR3 runs to 14 residues. Germline lookup yields CDR1 SQVTM and CDR2 ANQGSEA. V was cut by 1 base and J by 5 bases, with 12 bases left in between.

The V call is TRBV29-1, the J call TRBJ2-3; 8 positions agree with TRBD2. Per the germline V gene, CDR1 is SQVTM and CDR2 is ANQGSEA. The CDR3 covers 17 residues. V lost 0 bases to trimming and J lost 7 bases; unmatched junction nucleotides: 15. The CDR3 nucleotides read TGCAGCGTTGAAGATAGGTCCAGCGGGGGCCCCGGGCATACGCAGTATTTT. This translates into CSVEDRSSGGPGHTQYF.

The chain has TRBV9 and TRBJ1-4; perhaps TRBD1 as D (6 bases). CDR3 length: 18 amino acids. From germline, CDR1 is SGDLS and CDR2 YYNGEE. V dropped 3 bases and J dropped 8 bases, with 26 bases sitting between them. CDR3 in amino acids: CASSAGPGFGSGAEKLFF. DNA for the CDR3: TGTGCCAGCAGCGCCGGACCAGGGTTTGGGTCAGGGGCGGAAAAACTGTTTTTT.

The chain joins TRBV14 to TRBJ1-2, with D possibly matching TRBD1 (5 bases). The germline V gene has CDR1 SGHDN and CDR2 FVKESK. The length of the CDR3 is 14 residues. V gave up 1 base and J gave up 0 bases, with 6 bases separating them. CDR3 amino acids: CASSQVRANYGYTF. CDR3 nucleotide sequence: TGTGCCAGCAGCCAAGTCAGGGCTAACTATGGCTACACCTTC.

The chain uses TRBV7-3 and TRBJ1-2; D is unresolved. V was trimmed by 2 bases and J by 8 bases, leaving 9 bases between them. Germline CDR1 SGHTA, CDR2 FQGTGA. The CDR3 extends over 12 amino acids. CDR3 sequence reads: CASSLDGRGYTF. The DNA of the CDR3 is TGTGCCAGCAGCTTAGACGGGAGAGGCTACACCTTC.

This clone was found a few times. The chain links TRBV9 to TRBJ2-3; 11 nucleotides line up with TRBD2. CDR1 is SGDLS, CDR2 YYNGEE, per germline. The CDR3 consists of 16 residues. V shed 4 bases and J 6 bases; nucleotides not matched to a gene: 10. The CDR3 reads CASSQGTSGVGDTQYF. CDR3 in DNA: TGTGCCAGCAGCCAAGGGACTAGCGGAGTCGGGGATACGCAGTATTTT. The variable domain in full, with the rest retrieved from reference TRBV9 and TRBJ2-3, is DSGVTQTPKHLITATGQRVTLRCSPRSGDLSVYWYQQSLDQGLQFLIQYYNGEERAKGNILERFSAQQFPDLHSELNLSSLELGDSALYFCASSQGTSGVGDTQYFGPGTRLTVL.

The rearrangement joins TRBV2 to TRBJ2-7; the match to TRBD2 covers 7 bases. Germline V gives CDR1 SNHLY, CDR2 FYNNEI. With V trimmed by 6 bases and J by 4 bases, 12 bases remained unmatched. The CDR3 has 15 residues. CDR3 amino acids: CASRDSGERSYEQYF. CDR3 coding DNA: TGTGCCAGCAGAGACAGCGGGGAGAGAAGTTACGAGCAGTACTTC.

As DNA, the CDR3 is TGCGCCAGCAGTGACAGCGGGTCCTACAATGAGCAGTTCTTC. Translated: CASSDSGSYNEQFF. This rearrangement joins TRBV10-1 to TRBJ2-1; weak D call: TRBD2 (6 bases). The CDR3 is made up of 14 amino acids. CDR1 and CDR2 (germline): WNHNN, SYGVQD (reference sequence). Trimming stripped 3 bases from V and 1 base from J, with 7 bases between.

The rearrangement uses TRBV6-6 and TRBJ1-4; no clear D. CDR3 length equals 14 residues. Between the trimmed V and J ends, which lost 7 bases and 4 bases, there was a span of 13 bases. Germline loops: CDR1 MNHNY, CDR2 SVGAGI (reference sequence). The CDR3 loop reads CASTQQRVNEKLFF. For the CDR3, the DNA is TGTGCCAGCACCCAACAACGGGTTAATGAAAAACTGTTTTTT.

V usage is TRBV11-3 and J usage is TRBJ2-1; 13 positions agree with TRBD2. With V trimmed by 5 bases and J by 6 bases, 1 base remained unmatched. CDR3 length equals 14 residues. The V gene's germline CDR1 is SGHNT and CDR2 YENEEA. The CDR3 DNA sequence: TGTGCCAGCAGCGGGACTAGCGGGGTCAATGAGCAGTTCTTC. This codes for CASSGTSGVNEQFF.